This TCR beta chain was obtained from a study of naive and memory T cell subsets. Trimming cost V 1 base and J 5 bases; bases outside gene matches: 5. The CDR3 totals 14 residues. The germline CDR1 and CDR2 sequences are LGHNA and YNFKEQ. TCR cDNA received a 3' ligated oligonucleotide that carried a UMI. RNA was extracted from roughly 2.6 ml of whole blood of healthy adults. Cells were not sorted; total RNA input targeted about 1 to 1000 ng. Four PCR rounds used nested alpha and beta constant region primers plus the SP2 primer. Alpha and beta constant region primers primed reverse transcription for blood and skin samples. TCRdb processed the 5' RACE reads anew with MiXCR; each CDR3 protein has one entry. The sample holds some 60,000 distinct CDR3 sequences; roughly 7.5% are singletons and the top ten take roughly 9.8%. Ten or more counts support this clonotype.

The V call is TRBV4-2, the J call TRBJ2-7, with 7 bases that match TRBD1. The receptor was derived from a female donor in good health. The CDR3 region is CASSQAGQIHEQYF. The CDR3 DNA reads TGTGCCAGCAGCCAAGCGGGACAGATCCACGAGCAGTACTTC.